The 21 T cell receptor beta chains presented below share a single source sample, sequenced in a study of OX40 agonist ivuxolimab in advanced cancers. Repertoires were generated with immunoSEQ multiplex PCR, while TCRdb's copy carries only in-frame clones and drops some. The table records tens of thousands of clones, around nine tenths of them present only once. The starting material was CD4+ or CD8+ T cells sorted from blood, obtained in a trial of the OX40 agonist ivuxolimab. Every receptor here comes from an adult with an advanced solid tumor such as melanoma, head and neck, liver or kidney cancer.

Details on this clone: Germline is not matched at one junction end, which may reflect a read error. This chain joins TRBV7-3 and TRBJ1-1; possible D gene TRBD1, 6 bases. The germline V gene encodes CDR1 SGHTA and CDR2 FQGTGA. The CDR3 loop spans 14 amino acids. The CDR3 loop reads CASSSAGTPNYLNF. In nucleotides, the CDR3 is TGTGCCAGCAGCTCCGCCGGGACACCGAATTATCTAAACTTT. The whole variable domain, filled in from reference TRBV7-3 and TRBJ1-1, reads GAGVSQTPSNKVTEKGKYVELRCDPISGHTALYWYRQSLGQGPEFLIYFQGTGAADDSGLPNDRFFAVRPEGSVSTLKIQRTERGDSAVYLCASSSAGTPNYLNFGQGTRLTVV.

The chain joins TRBV19 to TRBJ1-2, with 9 nucleotides matching TRBD1. Germline V gives CDR1 LNHDA, CDR2 SQIVND (reference sequence). V lost 7 bases and J lost 8; bases outside the gene matches: 8. The CDR3 sequence is 13 residues long. CDR3 residues: CASTTGGLMGYTF. In DNA form, the CDR3 reads TGTGCCAGTACGACAGGGGGTTTGATGGGCTACACCTTC. The full variable domain, its missing parts supplied by reference TRBV19 and TRBJ1-2, is DGGITQSPKYLFRKEGQNVTLSCEQNLNHDAMYWYRQDPGQGLRLIYYSQIVNDFQKGDIAEGYSVSREKKESFPLTVTSAQKNPTAFYLCASTTGGLMGYTFGSGTRLTVV.

The chain is built from TRBV27 and TRBJ2-7, with D possibly matching TRBD2 (5 bases). Trimming removed 8 bases from V and 1 base from J, with 18 bases in between. Germline assignment: CDR1 MNHEY and CDR2 SMNVEV (reference sequence). This CDR3 spans 15 amino acids. The CDR3 DNA sequence: TGTGCCAGCGCTTCAAGGGCCGGACTTTCCTACGAGCAGTACTTC. Residues: CASASRAGLSYEQYF.

V and J are TRBV19 and TRBJ1-1; 8 bases match TRBD1. Trimming at V came to 3 bases and at J to 8 bases, leaving 11 bases not matched to a gene. The V gene's germline CDR1 is LNHDA and CDR2 SQIVND (reference sequence). The CDR3 spans 15 residues. CDR3 sequence reads: CASSIVWGRGHEAFF. DNA of the CDR3: TGTGCCAGTAGTATCGTATGGGGCAGGGGGCACGAAGCTTTCTTT.

This chain links TRBV10-1 with TRBJ1-5; 12 bases agree with TRBD1. Per the germline V gene, CDR1 is WNHNN and CDR2 is SYGVQD (reference sequence). The CDR3 length is 18 residues. Losses at the gene ends were 4 bases for V and 0 bases for J; bases not matched to a gene: 7. CDR3 bases: TGCGCCAGCAGTGGGGGACAGGGGGCACTCCATAGCAATCAGCCCCAGCATTTT. Protein product: CASSGGQGALHSNQPQHF.

This chain links TRBV7-3 with TRBJ2-7, with 14 bases matching TRBD2. The V gene end was trimmed by 5 bases and the J gene end by 0 bases; junction bases not matched to a gene: 3. The CDR3 runs 16 residues. The germline CDR1 and CDR2 sequences are SGHTA and FQGTGA. DNA for the CDR3: TGTGCCAGCAGCCCGGGACTAGCGGGGGACTCCTACGAGCAGTACTTC. Encoded protein: CASSPGLAGDSYEQYF.

The chain uses TRBV27 and TRBJ1-5, with D maybe TRBD1 (5 bases). The ends were cut back, 2 bases at V and 13 bases at J, with 18 bases in the middle. The CDR3 spans 14 residues. CDR1 is MNHEY, CDR2 SMNVEV, per germline (reference sequence). CDR3 sequence: CASSLRGLGTGQHF. The CDR3 DNA reads TGTGCCAGCAGTTTAAGAGGTCTGGGGACGGGTCAGCATTTT.

This sequence joins TRBV9 and TRBJ2-1; 12 bases match TRBD2. Germline CDR1 reads SGDLS; CDR2 reads YYNGEE. This CDR3 has 17 amino acids. J gave up 0 bases and V 3 bases, and 4 bases lay outside the gene matches. For the CDR3, the DNA is TGTGCCAGCAGCGGAATGACTAGCGGGAGCTCCTACAATGAGCAGTTCTTC. It specifies CASSGMTSGSSYNEQFF.

This clone was picked up a small number of times. This chain uses TRBV11-3 with TRBJ2-7; 10 nucleotides agree with TRBD1. The CDR3 consists of 18 residues. Germline CDR1 is SGHNT and CDR2 is YENEEA. The junction had 24 bases not matched to a gene; V was cut back by 9 bases and J by 7 bases. The CDR3 region is CASSKQQWGQGILREQYF. In DNA form, the CDR3 reads TGTGCCAGTAGTAAACAACAGTGGGGACAGGGGATTCTTCGGGAGCAGTACTTC.

CDR3 sequence reads: CASSEYSYTEAFF. CDR3 DNA sequence: TGTGCCAGCAGCGAATACAGTTACACTGAAGCTTTCTTT. This chain links TRBV27 with TRBJ1-1; D gene ambiguous. CDR3 length equals 13 residues. The V gene's germline CDR1 is MNHEY and CDR2 SMNVEV (reference sequence). Trimming took 6 bases from V and 3 from J, leaving 11 bases between them.

The CDR3 loop is CASSPSGPQGSEQYF. In nucleotides, the CDR3 is TGTGCCAGCAGCCCATCGGGACCCCAAGGTTCCGAGCAGTACTTC. This chain joins TRBV7-3 and TRBJ2-7; either TRBD1 or TRBD2 may fit D (5 bases each). The CDR3 is made up of 15 amino acids. CDR1 and CDR2 from the germline V gene are SGHTA and FQGTGA. V was clipped by 5 bases and J by 6 bases, with 20 bases between them.

The chain uses TRBV4-3 and TRBJ2-1, with TRBD1 identical over 7 bases. The CDR3 consists of 17 residues. J was trimmed by 0 bases and V by 4 bases; bases with no gene match: 9. Germline-derived CDR1 and CDR2 are LGHNA and YSLEER. Written as DNA, the CDR3 is TGCGCCAGCAGCCCCATAGGACAGGCCATCTCCTACAATGAGCAGTTCTTC. As protein: CASSPIGQAISYNEQFF.

The rearrangement links TRBV5-1 to TRBJ1-1; D unclear. CDR3 length equals 13 residues. The V and J ends lost 1 base and 2 bases respectively, with 6 bases between them. Per the germline V gene, CDR1 is SGHRS and CDR2 is YFSETQ. The CDR3, as DNA: TGCGCCAGCAGCTTGTCGGCTAACACTGAAGCTTTCTTT. Its protein is CASSLSANTEAFF. The full variable domain, completed using reference TRBV5-1 and TRBJ1-1, is KAGVTQTPRYLIKTRGQQVTLSCSPISGHRSVSWYQQTPGQGLQFLFEYFSETQRNKGNFPGRFSGRQFSNSRSEMNVSTLELGDSALYLCASSLSANTEAFFGQGTRLTVV.

The chain has TRBV27 and TRBJ1-1, with TRBD1 as a possible D gene (5 bases). Trimming took 8 bases from V and 5 from J, leaving 12 bases between them. The CDR3 spans 12 residues. Germline CDR1 reads MNHEY; CDR2 reads SMNVEV (reference sequence). The CDR3: CASGHHPTEAFF. The CDR3 nucleotides read TGTGCCAGCGGACATCACCCAACTGAAGCTTTCTTT.

The chain carries TRBV19 and TRBJ1-2; TRBD1 matches 9 bases. The length of the CDR3 is 16 residues. The germline CDR1 and CDR2 sequences are LNHDA and SQIVND (reference sequence). Trimming removed 1 base from V and 1 base from J; junction bases left unmatched: 4. The CDR3 loop reads CASSIGTGVVNYGYTF. CDR3 DNA sequence: TGTGCCAGTAGTATAGGGACAGGGGTGGTTAACTATGGCTACACCTTC.

This sequence joins TRBV5-6 and TRBJ2-5, with TRBD1 matching over 8 bases. Germline V gene sequence: CDR1 SGHDT, CDR2 YYEEEE. The CDR3 contains 13 residues. J lost 6 bases, V lost 3 bases, and 4 bases had no gene match. The CDR3 sequence is CASSYGQGQTQYF. As DNA, the CDR3 is TGTGCCAGCAGCTACGGACAGGGCCAGACCCAGTACTTC.

In its sample, this clone was seen once. The rearrangement uses TRBV5-5 and TRBJ1-3; D is unresolved. The germline V gene has CDR1 SGHKS and CDR2 YYEKEE (reference sequence). V was shortened by 3 bases and J by 0 bases, with 10 bases between the two germline ends. The CDR3 loop spans 15 amino acids. The CDR3: CASSSAAGSGNTIYF. CDR3 nucleotide sequence: TGTGCCAGCAGCTCCGCAGCCGGCTCTGGAAACACCATATATTTT.

The rearrangement links TRBV7-2 to TRBJ1-5; 10 positions match TRBD1. CDR3 length: 16 amino acids. CDR1 SGHTA and CDR2 FQGNSA come from the germline V gene. V was clipped by 1 base and J by 5 bases; unmatched bases: 5. DNA of the CDR3: TGTGCCAGCAGCTTAGGACAGGGGGCCATCCATCAGCCCCAGCATTTT. As protein: CASSLGQGAIHQPQHF.

Only one count was recorded for this clone. The chain recombines TRBV15 with TRBJ1-1; D is ambiguous. Per the germline V gene, CDR1 is LNHNV and CDR2 is YYDKDF (reference sequence). There are 16 residues in the CDR3. The V end lost 0 bases, the J end lost 0 bases, and 11 bases lay between the germline ends. The CDR3 protein is CATSREAGSMNTEAFF. For the CDR3, the DNA is TGTGCCACCAGCAGAGAAGCCGGTTCCATGAACACTGAAGCTTTCTTT.

The V gene is TRBV27, the J gene TRBJ1-2; D gene unclear. Germline CDR1 MNHEY, CDR2 SMNVEV (reference sequence). CDR3 size: 13 residues. Trimming removed 2 bases at V and 2 bases at J, with 6 bases between. Here the CDR3 reads CASSLKENYGYTF. CDR3 nucleotides: TGTGCCAGCAGTTTAAAAGAGAACTATGGCTACACCTTC.

This clone was recorded only once. The genes are TRBV6-5 and TRBJ2-1, with 9 bases aligning to TRBD2. Germline V lookup: CDR1 MNHEY, CDR2 SVGAGI. The CDR3 spans 15 residues. V was pared by 10 bases and J by 3 bases, with 10 bases of the junction left unmatched. The CDR3 loop reads CATTLGAGGYNEQFF. The CDR3 DNA follows: TGTGCCACCACCCTAGGAGCGGGAGGCTACAATGAGCAGTTCTTC.